The 20 T cell receptor beta chains presented below share a single source sample, sequenced in a study of blood T cells in healthy people across ages. Using a J-beta primer mix together with a sample-barcoded 5' primer, a second PCR was run for roughly 6 to 11 cycles. MiXCR, run by TCRdb on the 5' RACE reads, gives a single entry per CDR3 protein. Among some 690,000 distinct CDR3 sequences, over 20% were seen once, and the ten largest hold around a fifth. The sequenced sample consisted of blood. The receptor source for this set is a man in his sixties or seventies in good health.

This clonotype was counted between two and nine times. The CDR3 DNA is TGTGCCAGCAGTCCGCTATGGACAGGGTGGTTCAATGAGCAGTTCTTC. It codes for CASSPLWTGWFNEQFF. The chain joins TRBV27 to TRBJ2-1; TRBD1 matches at 8 bases. J gave up 6 bases and V 5 bases, and 12 bases lay outside the gene matches. This CDR3 is built from 16 residues. Germline values: CDR1 MNHEY, CDR2 SMNVEV (reference sequence).

The table lists this clonotype with a few counts. The rearrangement joins TRBV10-3 to TRBJ1-5; a possible D gene is TRBD1 (5 bases). V was trimmed by 6 bases and J by 7 bases, leaving 19 bases between them. Germline V gives CDR1 ENHRY, CDR2 SYGVKD. The CDR3 consists of 15 residues. The CDR3 DNA reads as TGTGCCATCAGCCACCACAGGACGAATGGCCAGCCCCAGCATTTT. Translated, it gives CAISHHRTNGQPQHF.

This clonotype was detected only a few times. This chain uses TRBV5-1 with TRBJ1-2; 8 nucleotides match TRBD1. The CDR3 length is 16 residues. The V gene end was trimmed by 0 bases and the J gene end by 6 bases; junction bases not matched to a gene: 10. From germline, CDR1 is SGHRS and CDR2 YFSETQ. The CDR3 DNA is TGCGCCAGCAGCTTGGAAACAGGGGGGAGAGGAGATGGCTACACCTTC. It is translated as CASSLETGGRGDGYTF. Drawing the rest from reference TRBV5-1 and TRBJ1-2, the complete variable domain is KAGVTQTPRYLIKTRGQQVTLSCSPISGHRSVSWYQQTPGQGLQFLFEYFSETQRNKGNFPGRFSGRQFSNSRSEMNVSTLELGDSALYLCASSLETGGRGDGYTFGSGTRLTVV.

There are a few counts of this clonotype. The genes are TRBV20-1 and TRBJ2-5; D gene uncertain. Germline lookup yields CDR1 DFQATT and CDR2 SNEGSKA (reference sequence). The CDR3 length is 13 residues. Trimming removed 5 bases at V and 1 base at J, with 11 bases between. The CDR3 loop is CSAGGEFQETQYF. The CDR3 DNA reads as TGCAGTGCTGGTGGGGAATTCCAAGAGACCCAGTACTTC.

CDR3 coding DNA: TGTGCCAGCAGTTACTCGAACATGGGGTTGGTGAATGAGCAGTTCTTC. Protein: CASSYSNMGLVNEQFF. The chain recombines TRBV6-5 with TRBJ2-1, with D uncertain. This CDR3 contains 16 residues. Germline V gene sequence: CDR1 MNHEY, CDR2 SVGAGI. Between the trimmed V and J ends, which lost 0 bases and 7 bases, there was a span of 16 bases.

The chain recombines TRBV20-1 with TRBJ2-1; D may be TRBD2 (6 bases). Trimming took off 0 bases at V and 3 bases at J, with 12 bases between the two ends. The CDR3 has 15 residues. Germline V lookup: CDR1 DFQATT, CDR2 SNEGSKA (reference sequence). CDR3 nucleotide sequence: TGCAGTGCTAGAGATCCCGGACTATTCTACAATGAGCAGTTCTTC. Its protein product is CSARDPGLFYNEQFF.

The chain combines TRBV20-1 with TRBJ2-2; D is unresolved. The length of the CDR3 is 13 residues. CDR1 and CDR2 (germline): DFQATT, SNEGSKA (reference sequence). The V end was cut by 6 bases, the J end by 0 bases, with 8 bases between. CDR3 in DNA: TGCAGTGCCCGGAAGGCGAACACCGGGGAGCTGTTTTTT. It codes for CSARKANTGELFF.

This clonotype was recorded at least ten times. CDR3 coding DNA: TGTGCCACCAGTGATGAGACTAGCGGGGGGACCCAGCAGTTCTTC. This sequence encodes CATSDETSGGTQQFF. The chain uses TRBV24-1 and TRBJ2-5; 13 nucleotides match TRBD2. The DNA end is a closer match to TRBJ2-1, so the J assignment may be wrong. The CDR3 contains 15 residues. Germline assignment: CDR1 KGHDR and CDR2 SFDVKD.

V usage is TRBV6-6 and J usage is TRBJ1-5, with TRBD1 matching over 12 bases. This CDR3 is built from 17 residues. V lost 5 bases and J lost 4; bases outside the gene matches: 9. The germline V gene encodes CDR1 MNHNY and CDR2 SVGAGI (reference sequence). CDR3 region: CASSTAGTGGINQPQHF. DNA for the CDR3: TGTGCCAGCAGTACAGCCGGGACAGGGGGCATTAATCAGCCCCAGCATTTT.

This clonotype was counted a few times. The V call is TRBV3-1, the J call TRBJ1-1; tentative D call: TRBD1 (5 bases). Germline loops: CDR1 LGHDT, CDR2 YNNKEL (reference sequence). The V end was cut by 7 bases, the J end by 5 bases, with 14 bases between. The CDR3 contains 13 residues. The CDR3 here is CASTPTGGTEAFF. The DNA of the CDR3 is TGTGCCAGCACCCCCACGGGGGGGACTGAAGCTTTCTTT.

This chain connects TRBV20-1 to TRBJ1-4; the D gene is possibly TRBD1 (6 bases). Germline assignment: CDR1 DFQATT and CDR2 SNEGSKA (reference sequence). Between the trimmed V and J ends, which lost 3 bases and 8 bases, there was a span of 19 bases. The length of the CDR3 is 15 residues. The CDR3 nucleotides read TGCAGTGCTAGGACCTTCAACGGGGGCAGAGAAAAACTGTTTTTT. This sequence encodes CSARTFNGGREKLFF.

The CDR3 sequence: CSVSPGGHSDTQYF. The CDR3 nucleotides read TGCAGCGTGTCCCCGGGGGGGCACTCAGATACGCAGTATTTT. The chain recombines TRBV29-1 with TRBJ2-3, with 8 bases lining up with TRBD2. The J segment lost 4 bases and the V segment lost 6 bases, leaving 9 bases of the junction unmatched. CDR1 is SQVTM, CDR2 ANQGSEA, per germline. This CDR3 has 14 amino acids.

V usage is TRBV20-1 and J usage is TRBJ2-7, with 9 bases lining up with TRBD2. The DNA end lines up better with TRBJ2-5; the J call may be wrong. CDR1 and CDR2 from the germline V gene are DFQATT and SNEGSKA (reference sequence). The CDR3 spans 16 residues. DNA of the CDR3: TGCAGTGCTAGCCCACTAGCGGGCAGCCTCCAAGAGACCCAGTACTTC. Protein sequence: CSASPLAGSLQETQYF.

This clonotype was counted only a few times. The rearrangement joins TRBV7-8 to TRBJ2-5; D tentatively reads TRBD1 or TRBD2 (5 bases each). Germline V gene lookup returns CDR1 SGHVS and CDR2 FQNEAQ. The V end was cut by 1 base, the J end by 1 base, with 13 bases between. CDR3 length: 16 amino acids. The chain's CDR3 is CASSLVPGQGQETQYF. CDR3 nucleotide sequence: TGTGCCAGCAGCTTAGTTCCGGGGCAGGGCCAAGAGACCCAGTACTTC. The whole variable domain, filled in from reference TRBV7-8 and TRBJ2-5, reads GAGVSQSPRYKVAKRGQDVALRCDPISGHVSLFWYQQALGQGPEFLTYFQNEAQLDKSGLPSDRFFAERPEGSVSTLKIQRTQQEDSAVYLCASSLVPGQGQETQYFGPGTRLLVL.

This clonotype came up a few times. The chain has TRBV5-1 and TRBJ2-5; 7 bases line up with TRBD1. Germline assignment: CDR1 SGHRS and CDR2 YFSETQ. V shed 4 bases and J 6 bases; nucleotides not matched to a gene: 3. The CDR3 sequence is 12 residues long. CDR3 residues: CASSGDSQTQYF. CDR3 bases: TGCGCCAGCAGCGGGGACAGCCAGACCCAGTACTTC.

This clonotype came up a few times. The chain employs TRBV7-2 and TRBJ2-3; TRBD2 might be the D (5 bases). The CDR3 is 16 residues long. The germline CDR1 and CDR2 sequences are SGHTA and FQGNSA. The germline V and J ends were trimmed by 1 base and 0 bases, with 11 bases remaining between them. The CDR3, as DNA: TGTGCCAGCAGCTTAGATCCGCGGACTAGCACAGATACGCAGTATTTT. It codes for CASSLDPRTSTDTQYF.

The V gene is TRBV5-5, the J gene TRBJ2-1; perhaps TRBD1 as D (6 bases). Trimming removed 3 bases from V and 0 bases from J, with 19 bases in between. The CDR3 contains 18 residues. CDR1 is SGHKS, CDR2 YYEKEE, per germline (reference sequence). The CDR3 region is CASSSSLNRVSSYNEQFF. The CDR3 DNA reads TGTGCCAGCAGCTCCTCACTCAACAGGGTTAGCTCCTACAATGAGCAGTTCTTC.

This chain connects TRBV9 to TRBJ2-5; no definite D call. CDR1 and CDR2 from the germline V gene are SGDLS and YYNGEE. The CDR3 totals 16 residues. Deletions cut 0 bases from V and 5 bases from J, with 17 bases between. The CDR3 region is CASSVALGQTWETQYF. As DNA, the CDR3 is TGTGCCAGCAGCGTAGCCCTCGGTCAGACCTGGGAGACCCAGTACTTC.

Only a few counts were recorded for this clonotype. The chain uses TRBV7-9 and TRBJ2-2; no definite D call. There are 14 residues in the CDR3. With 1 base removed from V and 5 bases from J, the gap between germline ends came to 8 bases. Germline CDR1 reads SEHNR; CDR2 reads FQNEAQ (reference sequence). The CDR3 region is CASSLVSETGELFF. CDR3 sequence (DNA): TGTGCCAGCAGCTTAGTTAGTGAAACCGGGGAGCTGTTTTTT.

This sequence joins TRBV28 and TRBJ2-2; possibly TRBD1 or TRBD2 for D (6 bases each). V shed 8 bases and J shed 5 bases, with 15 bases lying between them. This CDR3 has 14 residues. The V gene's germline CDR1 is MDHEN and CDR2 SYDVKM. CDR3 loop: CASYSWGATGELFF. As DNA, the CDR3 is TGTGCCAGCTACAGCTGGGGGGCGACCGGGGAGCTGTTTTTT.